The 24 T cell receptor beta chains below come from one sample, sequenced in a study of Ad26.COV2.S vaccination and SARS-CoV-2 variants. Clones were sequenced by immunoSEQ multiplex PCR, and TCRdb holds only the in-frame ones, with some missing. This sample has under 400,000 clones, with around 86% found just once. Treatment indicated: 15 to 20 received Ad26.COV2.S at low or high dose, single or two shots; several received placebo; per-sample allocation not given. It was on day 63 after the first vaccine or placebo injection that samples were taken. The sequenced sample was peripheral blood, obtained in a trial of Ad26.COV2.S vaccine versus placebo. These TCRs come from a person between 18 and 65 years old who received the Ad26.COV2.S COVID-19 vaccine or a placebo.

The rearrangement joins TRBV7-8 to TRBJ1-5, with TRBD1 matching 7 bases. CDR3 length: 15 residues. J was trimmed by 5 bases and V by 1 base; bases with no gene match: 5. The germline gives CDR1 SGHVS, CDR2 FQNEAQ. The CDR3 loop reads CASSLGQGVYQPQHF. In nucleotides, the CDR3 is TGTGCCAGCAGCTTAGGGCAGGGGGTCTATCAGCCCCAGCATTTT.

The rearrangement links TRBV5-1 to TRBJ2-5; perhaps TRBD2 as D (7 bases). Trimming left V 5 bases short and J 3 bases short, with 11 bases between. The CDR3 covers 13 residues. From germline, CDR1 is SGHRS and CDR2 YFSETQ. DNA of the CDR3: TGCGCCAGCAGACGGGGGGACAAAGAGACCCAGTACTTC. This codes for CASRRGDKETQYF.

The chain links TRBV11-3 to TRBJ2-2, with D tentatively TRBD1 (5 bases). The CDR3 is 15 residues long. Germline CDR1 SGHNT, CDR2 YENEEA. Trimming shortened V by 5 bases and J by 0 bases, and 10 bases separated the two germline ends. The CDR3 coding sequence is TGTGCCAGCAGCGGGGCAAACGCGAACACCGGGGAGCTGTTTTTT. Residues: CASSGANANTGELFF.

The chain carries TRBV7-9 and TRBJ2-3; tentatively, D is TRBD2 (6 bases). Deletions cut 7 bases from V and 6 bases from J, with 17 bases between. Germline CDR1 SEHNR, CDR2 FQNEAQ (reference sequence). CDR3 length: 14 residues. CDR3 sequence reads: CASKEGGSVDTQYF. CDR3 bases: TGTGCCAGCAAAGAGGGAGGCTCAGTTGATACGCAGTATTTT.

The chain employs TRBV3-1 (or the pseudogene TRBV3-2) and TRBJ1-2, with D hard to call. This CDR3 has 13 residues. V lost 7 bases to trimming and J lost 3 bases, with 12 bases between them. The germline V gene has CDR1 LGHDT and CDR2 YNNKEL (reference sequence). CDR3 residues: CASTSGGDYGYTF. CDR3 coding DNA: TGTGCCAGCACCTCTGGTGGAGACTATGGCTACACCTTC.

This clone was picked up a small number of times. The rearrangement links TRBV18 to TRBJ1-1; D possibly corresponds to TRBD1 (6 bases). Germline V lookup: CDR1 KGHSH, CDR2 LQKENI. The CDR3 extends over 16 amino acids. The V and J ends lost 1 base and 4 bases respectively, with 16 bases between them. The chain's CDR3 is CASSPLTGTGATEAFF. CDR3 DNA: TGTGCCAGCTCACCACTAACAGGGACGGGGGCCACTGAAGCTTTCTTT.

The CDR3: CAWSARRPSNQPQHF. CDR3 DNA sequence: TGTGCCTGGAGCGCCCGAAGACCTAGCAATCAGCCCCAGCATTTT. The V and J genes are TRBV30 and TRBJ1-5; D is unresolved. V lost 3 bases to trimming and J lost 0 bases, with 12 bases between them. Germline CDR1 reads GTSNPN; CDR2 reads SVGIG (reference sequence). This CDR3 is built from 15 residues.

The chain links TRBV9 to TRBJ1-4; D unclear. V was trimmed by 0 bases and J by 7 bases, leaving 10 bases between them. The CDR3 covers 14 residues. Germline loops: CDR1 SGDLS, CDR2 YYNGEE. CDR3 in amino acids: CASSVGVGLEKLFF. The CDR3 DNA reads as TGTGCCAGCAGCGTAGGGGTCGGGCTTGAAAAACTGTTTTTT.

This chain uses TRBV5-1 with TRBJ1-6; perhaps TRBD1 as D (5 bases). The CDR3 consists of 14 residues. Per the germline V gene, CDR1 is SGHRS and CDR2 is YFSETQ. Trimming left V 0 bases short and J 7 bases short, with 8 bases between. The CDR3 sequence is CASSLGAGNSPLHF. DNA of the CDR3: TGCGCCAGCAGCTTGGGGGCAGGGAATTCACCCCTCCACTTT.

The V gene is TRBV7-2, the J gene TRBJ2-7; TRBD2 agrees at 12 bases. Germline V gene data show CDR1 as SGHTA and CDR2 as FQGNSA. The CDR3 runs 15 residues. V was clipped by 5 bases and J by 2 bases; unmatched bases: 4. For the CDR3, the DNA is TGTGCCAGCAGCCTGACTAGCGGGGGAGCCTACGAGCAGTACTTC. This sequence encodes CASSLTSGGAYEQYF.

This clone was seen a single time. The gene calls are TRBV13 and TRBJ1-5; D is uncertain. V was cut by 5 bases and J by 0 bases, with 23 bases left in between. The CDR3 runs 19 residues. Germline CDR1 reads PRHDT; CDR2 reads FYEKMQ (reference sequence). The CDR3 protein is CASSKASGPLGYSNQPQHF. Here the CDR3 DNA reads TGTGCCAGCAGCAAAGCCTCCGGGCCTCTGGGATATAGCAATCAGCCCCAGCATTTT.

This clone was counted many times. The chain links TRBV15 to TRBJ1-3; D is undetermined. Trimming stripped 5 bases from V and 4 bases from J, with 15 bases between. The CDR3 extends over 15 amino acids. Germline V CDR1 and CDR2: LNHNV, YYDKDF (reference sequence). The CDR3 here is CATSPKVQGGNTIYF. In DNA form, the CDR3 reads TGTGCCACCAGCCCGAAGGTGCAAGGGGGAAACACCATATATTTT. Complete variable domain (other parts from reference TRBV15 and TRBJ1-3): DAMVIQNPRYQVTQFGKPVTLSCSQTLNHNVMYWYQQKSSQAPKLLFHYYDKDFNNEADTPDNFQSRRPNTSFCFLDIRSPGLGDTAMYLCATSPKVQGGNTIYFGEGSWLTVV.

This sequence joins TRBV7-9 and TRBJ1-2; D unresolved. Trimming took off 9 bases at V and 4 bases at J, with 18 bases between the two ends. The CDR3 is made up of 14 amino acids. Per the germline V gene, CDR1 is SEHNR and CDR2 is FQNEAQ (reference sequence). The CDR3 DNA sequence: TGTGCCAGTGGGCGGGCCGAGACGAGCTATGGCTACACCTTC. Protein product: CASGRAETSYGYTF.

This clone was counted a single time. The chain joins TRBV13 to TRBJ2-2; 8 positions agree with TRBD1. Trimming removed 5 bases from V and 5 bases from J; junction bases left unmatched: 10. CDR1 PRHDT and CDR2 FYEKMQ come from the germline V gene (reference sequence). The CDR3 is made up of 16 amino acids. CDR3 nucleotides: TGTGCCAGCAGCCCCCTTCCCCAGGGGGCGACCGGGGAGCTGTTTTTT. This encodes CASSPLPQGATGELFF.

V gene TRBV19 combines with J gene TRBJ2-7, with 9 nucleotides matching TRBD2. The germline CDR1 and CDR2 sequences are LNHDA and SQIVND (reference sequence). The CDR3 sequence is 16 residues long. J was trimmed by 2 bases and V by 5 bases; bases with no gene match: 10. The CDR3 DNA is TGTGCCAGTAGTCTCGCCCTGGCTAGCGGGACCTACGAGCAGTACTTC. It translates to CASSLALASGTYEQYF. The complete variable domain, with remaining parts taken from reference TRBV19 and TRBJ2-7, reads DGGITQSPKYLFRKEGQNVTLSCEQNLNHDAMYWYRQDPGQGLRLIYYSQIVNDFQKGDIAEGYSVSREKKESFPLTVTSAQKNPTAFYLCASSLALASGTYEQYFGPGTRLTVT.

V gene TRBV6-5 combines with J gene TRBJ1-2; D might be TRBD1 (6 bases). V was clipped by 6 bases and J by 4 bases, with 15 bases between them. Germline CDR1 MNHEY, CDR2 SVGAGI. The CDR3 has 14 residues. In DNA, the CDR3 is TGTGCCAGCAGATCCCCACAGGGAAGCTATGGCTACACCTTC. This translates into CASRSPQGSYGYTF.

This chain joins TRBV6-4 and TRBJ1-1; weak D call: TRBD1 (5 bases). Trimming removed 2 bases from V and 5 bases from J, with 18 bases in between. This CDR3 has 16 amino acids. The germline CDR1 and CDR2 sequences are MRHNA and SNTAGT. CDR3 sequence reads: CASSDRGWYGGTEAFF. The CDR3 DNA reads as TGTGCCAGCAGTGACAGGGGATGGTATGGCGGGACTGAAGCTTTCTTT.

The DNA of the CDR3 is TGTGCCACCAGTGATAAAACAGGGGAGCAGTTCTTC. This gives the protein CATSDKTGEQFF. V gene TRBV24-1 combines with J gene TRBJ2-1, with TRBD1 as a possible D gene (6 bases). The CDR3 runs to 12 residues. Germline assignment: CDR1 KGHDR and CDR2 SFDVKD. V gave up 3 bases and J gave up 10 bases, with 9 bases separating them.

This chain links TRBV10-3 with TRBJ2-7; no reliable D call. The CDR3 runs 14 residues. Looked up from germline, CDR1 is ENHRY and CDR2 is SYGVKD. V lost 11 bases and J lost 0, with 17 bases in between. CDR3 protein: CAVRRAPSSYEQYF. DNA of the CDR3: TGTGCCGTTAGAAGGGCGCCGAGCTCCTACGAGCAGTACTTC.

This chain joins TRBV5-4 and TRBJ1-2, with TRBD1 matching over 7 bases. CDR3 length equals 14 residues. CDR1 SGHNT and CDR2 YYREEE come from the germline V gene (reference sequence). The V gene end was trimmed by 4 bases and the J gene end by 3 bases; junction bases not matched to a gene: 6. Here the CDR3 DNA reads TGTGCCAGCAGCCCCCCGGGACAGTACTATGGCTACACCTTC. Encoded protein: CASSPPGQYYGYTF.

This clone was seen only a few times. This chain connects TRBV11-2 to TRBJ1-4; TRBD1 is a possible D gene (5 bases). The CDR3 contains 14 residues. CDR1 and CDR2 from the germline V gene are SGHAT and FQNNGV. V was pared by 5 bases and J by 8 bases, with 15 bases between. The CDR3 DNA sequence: TGTGCCAGCAGCAATCACGGGGGTGGGGAAAAACTGTTTTTT. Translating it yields CASSNHGGGEKLFF.

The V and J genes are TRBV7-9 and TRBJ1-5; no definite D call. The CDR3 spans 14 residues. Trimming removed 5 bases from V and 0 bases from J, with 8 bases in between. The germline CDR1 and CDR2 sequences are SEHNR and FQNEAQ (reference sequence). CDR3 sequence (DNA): TGTGCCAGCAGCAACATAAATAGCAATCAGCCCCAGCATTTT. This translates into CASSNINSNQPQHF.

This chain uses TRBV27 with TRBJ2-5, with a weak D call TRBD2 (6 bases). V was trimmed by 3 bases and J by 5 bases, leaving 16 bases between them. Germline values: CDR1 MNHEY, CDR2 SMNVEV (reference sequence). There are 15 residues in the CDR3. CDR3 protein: CASSFLSGKDETQYF. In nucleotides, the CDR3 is TGTGCCAGCAGTTTCCTTAGCGGTAAGGATGAGACCCAGTACTTC.

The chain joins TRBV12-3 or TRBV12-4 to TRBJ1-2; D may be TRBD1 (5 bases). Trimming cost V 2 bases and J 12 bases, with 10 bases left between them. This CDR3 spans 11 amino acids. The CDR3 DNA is TGTGCCAGCAGTTTACAGGGTATGAACACCTTC. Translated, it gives CASSLQGMNTF.